These 32 T cell receptor beta chains share one sample of origin, sequenced in a study of control samples from healthy donors and cancer patients. This table comes from immunoSEQ multiplex PCR, and its TCRdb copy is limited to in-frame clones, with some not included. The profile shows 170,000 or so clones, about 92% of them singletons. Sequenced material: blood. Source of these receptors: a man aged 25-45 years in good health.

The gene calls are TRBV5-5 and TRBJ2-3, with D hard to call. Trimming cost V 0 bases and J 1 base, with 3 bases left between them. Germline-derived CDR1 and CDR2 are SGHKS and YYEKEE (reference sequence). This CDR3 is 13 amino acids long. The chain's CDR3 is CASSLGGTDTQYF. In DNA form, the CDR3 reads TGTGCCAGCAGCTTGGGGGGCACAGATACGCAGTATTTT.

The rearrangement links TRBV6-5 to TRBJ2-7; D remains ambiguous. Germline lookup yields CDR1 MNHEY and CDR2 SVGAGI. This CDR3 is built from 14 residues. Trimming stripped 6 bases from V and 2 bases from J, with 14 bases between. CDR3 in DNA: TGTGCCAGCAGCCCCCTAGGCGAAACCTACGAGCAGTACTTC. The encoded protein is CASSPLGETYEQYF.

The sample holds a few counts of this clone. The CDR3 loop is CASSGDYNEQFF. In DNA, the CDR3 is TGTGCCAGCAGTGGGGACTACAATGAGCAGTTCTTC. This chain uses TRBV25-1 with TRBJ2-1; D not resolved. The CDR3 length is 12 residues. Germline V lookup: CDR1 MGHDK, CDR2 SYGVNS. The V end was cut by 4 bases, the J end by 3 bases, with 4 bases between.

The chain has TRBV4-1 and TRBJ1-6, with D perhaps TRBD1 (5 bases). The germline V gene encodes CDR1 MGHRA and CDR2 YSYEKL. The CDR3 sequence is 15 residues long. V was clipped by 1 base and J by 3 bases, with 7 bases between them. The CDR3 nucleotides read TGCGCCAGCAGCCAAGGACAGTTCTATAATTCACCCCTCCACTTT. This sequence encodes CASSQGQFYNSPLHF.

The chain joins TRBV4-1 to TRBJ2-1; D gene ambiguous. V was trimmed by 0 bases and J by 5 bases, leaving 8 bases between them. The CDR3 contains 14 residues. Germline loops: CDR1 MGHRA, CDR2 YSYEKL. CDR3 sequence: CASSQDSWNNEQFF. For the CDR3, the DNA is TGCGCCAGCAGCCAAGATAGCTGGAACAATGAGCAGTTCTTC.

The chain employs TRBV27 and TRBJ1-1, with D unclear. Per germline, CDR1 MNHEY and CDR2 SMNVEV (reference sequence). V shed 4 bases and J shed 0 bases, with 3 bases lying between them. The CDR3 runs 12 residues. DNA for the CDR3: TGTGCCAGCAGTTGGGTGAACACTGAAGCTTTCTTT. Translating gives CASSWVNTEAFF.

This chain connects TRBV19 to TRBJ1-3; no firm D call. This CDR3 spans 17 amino acids. The V gene lost 6 bases and the J gene lost 1 base, with 19 bases spanning the gap. Germline CDR1 is LNHDA and CDR2 is SQIVND (reference sequence). CDR3: CASSNGRVRTSGNTIYF. The CDR3 nucleotides read TGTGCCAGTAGCAATGGGCGGGTAAGGACTTCTGGAAACACCATATATTTT.

This clone has just a few counts. The V gene is TRBV3-1 (or the pseudogene TRBV3-2), the J gene TRBJ1-5; unclear D gene. Trimming cost V 0 bases and J 3 bases, with 9 bases left between them. Germline assignment: CDR1 LGHDT and CDR2 YNNKEL (reference sequence). This CDR3 region has 15 residues. CDR3 amino acids: CASSQDLGDNQPQHF. The CDR3 DNA reads as TGTGCCAGCAGCCAAGATCTGGGCGACAATCAGCCCCAGCATTTT.

The chain carries TRBV30 and TRBJ1-6; D remains unclear. V lost 3 bases, J lost 8 bases, and 11 bases lay in between. The CDR3 runs 13 residues. The germline V gene encodes CDR1 GTSNPN and CDR2 SVGIG (reference sequence). CDR3 coding DNA: TGTGCCTGGAGACCTGGAGCGGATTCACCCCTCCACTTT. It is translated as CAWRPGADSPLHF.

The chain uses TRBV28 and TRBJ2-7, with TRBD2 matching over 8 bases. Trimming took 7 bases from V and 5 from J; bases not matched to a gene: 10. The germline V gene has CDR1 MDHEN and CDR2 SYDVKM. This CDR3 has 14 amino acids. The CDR3 DNA reads TGTGCCAGCACTCCGTCGGGGGGGTTCAACGAGCAGTACTTC. Its protein product is CASTPSGGFNEQYF.

The chain links TRBV28 to TRBJ2-7; D is unresolved. V dropped 3 bases and J dropped 12 bases, with 12 bases sitting between them. The CDR3 is made up of 11 amino acids. The germline gives CDR1 MDHEN, CDR2 SYDVKM. The CDR3 DNA reads TGTGCCAGCAGTTTGGACGGATTCTGGTACTTC. Protein product: CASSLDGFWYF.

This chain's CDR3 is CASRTTGGNTEAFF. The CDR3 DNA follows: TGTGCCAGCAGAACTACAGGGGGGAACACTGAAGCTTTCTTT. The V call is TRBV6-5, the J call TRBJ1-1, with 8 bases identical to TRBD1. This CDR3 has 14 residues. CDR1 and CDR2 (germline): MNHEY, SVGAGI. The V gene end was trimmed by 6 bases and the J gene end by 1 base; junction bases not matched to a gene: 4.

The CDR3 coding sequence is TGTGCTAGTGGTTTAGCGGGGGTTGAGACCCAGTACTTC. It encodes CASGLAGVETQYF. The chain links TRBV12-5 to TRBJ2-5, with TRBD2 matching over 8 bases. The CDR3 consists of 13 residues. The germline CDR1 and CDR2 sequences are LGHNT and FRNRAP. Trimming took 3 bases from V and 5 from J; bases not matched to a gene: 2.

J is TRBJ1-1 and V is TRBV2; D ambiguous. This CDR3 has 15 residues. V dropped 5 bases and J dropped 1 base, with 14 bases sitting between them. Per germline, CDR1 SNHLY and CDR2 FYNNEI. The CDR3 coding sequence is TGTGCCAGCAGTCTCCGTCGACGTCAGAACACTGAAGCTTTCTTT. Its protein is CASSLRRRQNTEAFF.

V gene TRBV5-4 combines with J gene TRBJ2-1, with 9 bases matching TRBD2. This CDR3 is 17 amino acids long. Looked up from germline, CDR1 is SGHNT and CDR2 is YYREEE (reference sequence). The J segment lost 9 bases and the V segment lost 3 bases, leaving 16 bases of the junction unmatched. CDR3 residues: CASSWPSAGGQSREQFF. The CDR3 DNA sequence: TGTGCCAGCAGCTGGCCCTCGGCGGGGGGGCAGAGTCGTGAGCAGTTCTTC.

This clone appeared once. The V and J genes are TRBV7-9 and TRBJ1-2; tentative D call: TRBD1 (5 bases). The CDR3 contains 15 residues. The V gene lost 1 base and the J gene lost 5 bases, with 14 bases spanning the gap. Germline loops: CDR1 SEHNR, CDR2 FQNEAQ (reference sequence). The CDR3 DNA is TGTGCCAGCAGCTTAGATTCTGGCAGGGAATATGGCTACACCTTC. The encoded protein is CASSLDSGREYGYTF. Drawing the rest from reference TRBV7-9 and TRBJ1-2, the complete variable domain is DTGVSQNPRHKITKRGQNVTFRCDPISEHNRLYWYRQTLGQGPEFLTYFQNEAQLEKSRLLSDRFSAERPKGSFSTLEIQRTEQGDSAMYLCASSLDSGREYGYTFGSGTRLTVV.

The V and J genes are TRBV12-3 or TRBV12-4 and TRBJ2-1, with 10 bases aligning to TRBD1. Losses at the gene ends were 5 bases for V and 15 bases for J; bases not matched to a gene: 7. CDR3 length: 12 amino acids. The DNA of the CDR3 is TGTGCCAGCAGTGAACGACAGGGGGCTAGGTTCTTC. This gives the protein CASSERQGARFF.

The chain has TRBV7-8 and TRBJ2-1; possibly TRBD1 for D (5 bases). CDR1 is SGHVS and CDR2 is FQNEAQ in the germline V gene. The CDR3 loop spans 15 amino acids. V was pared by 5 bases and J by 4 bases, with 15 bases between. In nucleotides, the CDR3 is TGTGCCAGCAGCGCAGGGTCGGACCGATACAATGAGCAGTTCTTC. Protein product: CASSAGSDRYNEQFF. Full variable domain (remainder filled in from reference TRBV7-8 and TRBJ2-1): GAGVSQSPRYKVAKRGQDVALRCDPISGHVSLFWYQQALGQGPEFLTYFQNEAQLDKSGLPSDRFFAERPEGSVSTLKIQRTQQEDSAVYLCASSAGSDRYNEQFFGPGTRLTVL.

This rearrangement joins TRBV11-2 to TRBJ2-7; either TRBD1 or TRBD2 may fit D (5 bases each). Deletions cut 0 bases from V and 6 bases from J, with 15 bases between. CDR3 length equals 15 residues. Germline V gene sequence: CDR1 SGHAT, CDR2 FQNNGV. CDR3 sequence (DNA): TGTGCCAGCAGCTTAGACGGGGACCGCCTCGGCGAGCAGTACTTC. Translation: CASSLDGDRLGEQYF.

The chain links TRBV5-5 to TRBJ1-1; TRBD1 might be the D (5 bases). Germline V gene data show CDR1 as SGHKS and CDR2 as YYEKEE (reference sequence). V was pared by 5 bases and J by 4 bases, with 15 bases between. The CDR3 extends over 14 amino acids. The CDR3 DNA follows: TGTGCCAGCAGACCGTCCAGGGTAACCACTGAAGCTTTCTTT. Its protein product is CASRPSRVTTEAFF.

The chain has TRBV6-2 or TRBV6-3 and TRBJ1-1, with D possibly TRBD1 on 6 matching bases. This CDR3 region has 12 residues. Germline V gives CDR1 MNHEY, CDR2 SVGEGT. Trimming stripped 5 bases from V and 7 bases from J, with 11 bases between. The CDR3 loop is CASSGGLGEAFF. The CDR3 DNA reads as TGTGCCAGCAGTGGGGGGCTGGGTGAAGCTTTCTTT.

The genes are TRBV3-1 (or the pseudogene TRBV3-2) and TRBJ1-3; D remains unclear. V was cut by 3 bases and J by 0 bases, with 15 bases left in between. CDR1 and CDR2 from the germline V gene are LGHDT and YNNKEL (reference sequence). The CDR3 runs 17 residues. The CDR3 DNA follows: TGTGCCAGCAGCCACCACCTACCGGGCCACTCTGGAAACACCATATATTTT. Translation: CASSHHLPGHSGNTIYF.

In this sample, this clone turned up once. The chain has TRBV30 and TRBJ1-1, with a weak D call TRBD1 (6 bases). V was cut by 0 bases and J by 11 bases, with 10 bases left in between. The length of the CDR3 is 11 residues. In germline, CDR1 is GTSNPN, CDR2 SVGIG (reference sequence). The DNA for the CDR3 is TGTGCCTGGAGTGTAGGGGGGGTGGCTTTCTTT. Its protein product is CAWSVGGVAFF.

This chain connects TRBV5-1 to TRBJ2-3, with TRBD2 matching 7 bases. Germline loops: CDR1 SGHRS, CDR2 YFSETQ. The CDR3 loop spans 16 amino acids. J gave up 0 bases and V 4 bases, and 8 bases lay outside the gene matches. CDR3 protein: CASSTASGPSTDTQYF. The CDR3, as DNA: TGCGCCAGCAGCACGGCTAGCGGCCCTAGCACAGATACGCAGTATTTT.

The chain has TRBV18 and TRBJ2-2; 8 bases agree with TRBD1. The CDR3 contains 17 residues. Germline trimming cut 1 base from V and 4 bases from J; bases unmatched to any gene: 8. CDR1 is KGHSH, CDR2 LQKENI, per germline. The CDR3: CASSPRFRDRGTGELFF. In DNA, the CDR3 is TGTGCCAGCTCACCACGATTTAGAGACAGGGGCACCGGGGAGCTGTTTTTT.

The V call is TRBV9, the J call TRBJ2-3, with TRBD2 identical over 9 bases. J was trimmed by 8 bases and V by 0 bases; bases with no gene match: 4. Germline CDR1 SGDLS, CDR2 YYNGEE. The CDR3 is 14 amino acids. This CDR3 reads CASSVGGSGSTQYF. The CDR3 DNA is TGTGCCAGCAGCGTAGGGGGTAGCGGGAGTACGCAGTATTTT.

This clone was seen a single time. The chain carries TRBV11-2 and TRBJ2-7; D not certain. The germline V gene encodes CDR1 SGHAT and CDR2 FQNNGV. This CDR3 comprises 17 residues. Between the trimmed V and J ends, which lost 5 bases and 4 bases, there was a span of 24 bases. The CDR3 is CASSPARILSYRYEQYF. In nucleotides, the CDR3 is TGTGCCAGCAGCCCCGCCCGAATCTTATCCTATCGGTACGAGCAGTACTTC.

The V call is TRBV7-9, the J call TRBJ2-7; 11 nucleotides agree with TRBD2. The junction had 12 bases not matched to a gene; V was cut back by 5 bases and J by 0 bases. The CDR3 sequence is 18 residues long. CDR1 and CDR2 from the germline V gene are SEHNR and FQNEAQ (reference sequence). CDR3: CASSPGGSGRAYSYEQYF. The CDR3 nucleotides read TGTGCCAGCAGCCCAGGGGGTAGCGGGAGGGCCTACTCCTACGAGCAGTACTTC.

This clone was counted between two and nine times. Because the CDR3's place on the DNA is in doubt, the DNA is left out and the CDR3 is given as listed by TCRdb. The CDR3 loop is CASSLDWGSGNFF. This chain links TRBV12-3 or TRBV12-4 with TRBJ1-1. The CDR3 length is 13 residues, termini included.

The chain links TRBV10-3 to TRBJ1-6; 12 bases align to TRBD1. CDR1 and CDR2 (germline): ENHRY, SYGVKD. V lost 6 bases and J lost 10; bases outside the gene matches: 7. The CDR3 spans 15 residues. The CDR3 here is CAIRTGQGAQSPLHF. In DNA form, the CDR3 reads TGTGCCATCAGGACGGGACAGGGGGCCCAGTCACCCCTCCACTTT.

The chain combines TRBV19 with TRBJ2-7; 8 bases align to TRBD1. The germline V gene has CDR1 LNHDA and CDR2 SQIVND (reference sequence). The CDR3 is made up of 12 amino acids. V was pared by 9 bases and J by 3 bases, with 4 bases of the junction left unmatched. CDR3 region: CARDRGSYEQYF. CDR3 in DNA: TGTGCCAGAGACAGGGGTAGCTACGAGCAGTACTTC.

This sequence joins TRBV4-3 and TRBJ2-7, with a weak D call TRBD2 (5 bases). From germline, CDR1 is LGHNA and CDR2 YSLEER. V was cut by 0 bases and J by 0 bases, with 9 bases left in between. This CDR3 region has 15 residues. Written as DNA, the CDR3 is TGCGCCAGCAGCCAAGACGGGGTGAGCTCCTACGAGCAGTACTTC. This encodes CASSQDGVSSYEQYF.